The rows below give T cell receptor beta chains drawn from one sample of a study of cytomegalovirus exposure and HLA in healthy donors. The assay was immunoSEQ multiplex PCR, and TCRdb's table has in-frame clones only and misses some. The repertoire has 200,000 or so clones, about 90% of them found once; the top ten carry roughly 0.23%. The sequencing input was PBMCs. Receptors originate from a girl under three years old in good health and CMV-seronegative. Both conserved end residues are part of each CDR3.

CDR3aa: CASSRRTSGSYEQYF
j_gene: TRBJ2-7
v_gene: TRBV5-4

CDR3aa: CASSYSAGGNEQFF
j_gene: TRBJ2-1
v_gene: TRBV6-5

CDR3aa: CASSLQGYNSYEQYF
j_gene: TRBJ2-7
v_gene: TRBV5-1

CDR3aa: CASSIAGGSYEQYF
j_gene: TRBJ2-7
v_gene: TRBV19

CDR3aa: CASSQDRGRGYTF
j_gene: TRBJ1-2
v_gene: TRBV4-2

CDR3aa: CASSRAGGYEQYF
j_gene: TRBJ2-7
v_gene: TRBV7-6

CDR3aa: CASSVGWGADTQYF
j_gene: TRBJ2-3
v_gene: TRBV9

CDR3aa: CASSEFSSGANVLTF
j_gene: TRBJ2-6
v_gene: TRBV25-1

CDR3aa: CASSGGSSYEQYF
j_gene: TRBJ2-7
v_gene: TRBV25-1

CDR3aa: CASSEEEGLTYEQYF
j_gene: TRBJ2-7
v_gene: TRBV6-1

CDR3aa: CSARTRSEYF
j_gene: TRBJ2-7
v_gene: TRBV20-1

CDR3aa: CAWTKGSTEAFF
j_gene: TRBJ1-1
v_gene: TRBV30

CDR3aa: CASSVSGTGQGTQYF
j_gene: TRBJ2-5
v_gene: TRBV25-1